A single T cell receptor (beta chain) is shown here with its context. Its specificity is not known. This CDR3 is built from 16 residues. Trimming shortened V by 4 bases and J by 5 bases, and 18 bases separated the two germline ends. CDR1 SGHNT and CDR2 YENEEA come from the germline V gene. Clones were read by immunoSEQ multiplex PCR, and TCRdb kept only the in-frame ones, dropping some. The profile shows 150,000 to 200,000 clones, around 90% of them singletons. This sample is drawn from a study of T cell responses to AZD1222 COVID-19 vaccine. Study-level findings and limits: It should be noted that donors were predominantly white British and more often female, and clonal diversity was possibly underestimated.

V is TRBV11-3 and J is TRBJ2-1, with D possibly being TRBD1 (8 bases). The sequence came from an adult in good health. This specimen was peripheral blood, taken on day 0 of AZD1222 vaccination. CDR3 nucleotides: TGTGCCAGCAGCTCTGGGGGGGACAGGTTAAACAATGAGCAGTTCTTC. Its protein product is CASSSGGDRLNNEQFF.